This T cell receptor beta chain was sequenced during a study of T cells in Graves' hyperthyroidism and ophthalmopathy. The ends lost 0 bases at V and 0 bases at J; junction bases unmatched: 8. This CDR3 spans 18 amino acids. In germline, CDR1 is SGHRS, CDR2 YFSETQ. Authors of the study amplified TCR beta CDR3 regions from RNA transcripts. When the TCR CDR3 underwent first-round RT-PCR, the HTBI primer set was used. TCRdb re-called the multiplex PCR reads with MiXCR, one entry per CDR3 protein. This sample has over 150,000 distinct CDR3 sequences, with less than 20% found just once. Broader study findings: Ophthalmopathy, as predicted by the model, came a median roughly 6.5 months after the prediction.

Comments on this clonotype: Its antigen remains unidentified.

V is TRBV5-1 and J is TRBJ2-2; 7 bases map to TRBD2. Sequenced: blood. This sequence was found in a woman aged 45-60 years with Graves' hyperthyroidism. The CDR3 DNA sequence: TGCGCCAGCAGCTTGGGCCCAGCGGGGCGACCGAACACCGGGGAGCTGTTTTTT. It codes for CASSLGPAGRPNTGELFF.